A single T cell receptor beta chain is shown here with its context. The data were taken from a study of OX40 agonist ivuxolimab in advanced cancers. Assay: immunoSEQ multiplex PCR; the TCRdb copy retains only in-frame clones and omits some. This sample has about 71,000 clones, with under 90% found just once. The CDR3 is made up of 12 amino acids. V was cut by 5 bases and J by 4 bases, with 8 bases left in between. Per the germline V gene, CDR1 is SGHAT and CDR2 is FQNNGV. This chain uses TRBV11-2 with TRBJ2-5; D unclear. The TCR originated in an adult with an advanced solid tumor such as melanoma, head and neck, liver or kidney cancer. Material: CD4+ or CD8+ T cells sorted from blood, obtained in a trial of the OX40 agonist ivuxolimab. The CDR3 sequence: CASSPQRETQYF. In DNA, the CDR3 is TGTGCCAGCAGCCCGCAAAGAGAGACCCAGTACTTC. The full variable domain, completed using reference TRBV11-2 and TRBJ2-5, is EAGVAQSPRYKIIEKRQSVAFWCNPISGHATLYWYQQILGQGPKLLIQFQNNGVVDDSQLPKDRFSAERLKGVDSTLKIQPAKLEDSAVYLCASSPQRETQYFGPGTRLLVL.